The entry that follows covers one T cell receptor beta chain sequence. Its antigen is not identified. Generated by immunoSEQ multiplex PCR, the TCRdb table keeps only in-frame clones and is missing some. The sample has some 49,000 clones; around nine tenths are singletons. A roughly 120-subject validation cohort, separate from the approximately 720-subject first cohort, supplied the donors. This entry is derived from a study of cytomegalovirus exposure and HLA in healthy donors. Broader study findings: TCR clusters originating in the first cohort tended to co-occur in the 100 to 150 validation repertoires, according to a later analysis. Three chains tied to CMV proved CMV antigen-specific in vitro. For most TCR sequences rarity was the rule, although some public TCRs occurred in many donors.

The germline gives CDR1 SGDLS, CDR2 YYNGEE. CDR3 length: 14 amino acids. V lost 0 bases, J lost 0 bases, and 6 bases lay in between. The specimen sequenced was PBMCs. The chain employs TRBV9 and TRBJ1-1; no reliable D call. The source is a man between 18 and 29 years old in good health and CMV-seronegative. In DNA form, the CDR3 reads TGTGCCAGCAGCGTAGTTTCAGTGAACACTGAAGCTTTCTTT. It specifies CASSVVSVNTEAFF.